The sequence of this T cell receptor (beta chain) was determined in a study of blood T cell repertoires in COVID-19 (dated by TCRdb to the early 2020s). As for the study more broadly: Collaborator samples came from the United States, Italy and Spain and covered acute and convalescent phases of COVID-19. Where HLA class I and class II types were available, the types were taken from metadata supplied by the sample provider, not from assay-based typing. Samples came from the ongoing ImmuneRACE study (first 160 participants) plus 1,254 subjects from 6 global collaborators. The repertoires were made available in a free public database intended to serve as a resource for research on the immune response to SARS-CoV-2. The prospective study material was composed of cDNA or gDNA derived from T cells, B-cell-depleted T cells, or PBMCs. A de-identified subject ID, COVID-19 status, age in years and sex were almost always included in the sample metadata. Subjects who had been exposed to COVID-19, were actively infected with it, or had recovered from it provided the deeply sampled blood TCRbeta repertoires that made up the dataset.

The junction shows trimming of 3 bases on V and 5 bases on J, plus 8 bases between the germline ends. In the germline V gene, CDR1 corresponds to KGHSH and CDR2 to LQKENI. Its CDR3 holds 13 amino acids, cysteine through phenylalanine. The entry retains the CDR3 DNA only, 39 bases that are in frame from base 1. Study-level results and caveats: How much clinical and demographic metadata was included differed by source and by participant, and the metadata was provided uncurated.

Concerning this clone: The clone's antigen remains unknown. The sample holds no much larger clone one base away, and base qualities are not on file.

TCRbeta CDR3 regions were amplified from genomic DNA by means of the immunoSEQ Assay, a bias-controlled multiplex PCR. Per the source publication's procedure: The number of nucleated cells in each sample was estimated by amplification of reference gene primers within the assay. Sequence reads were collapsed and filtered to measure the absolute abundance of every unique TCRbeta CDR3 rearrangement. For each sample, productive Simpson clonality was calculated as the square root of Simpson's diversity index over productive rearrangements. Held by TCRdb, this immuneACCESS table contains in-frame sequences only and omits some clones. Under half of the omission traces to an unresolved V gene where checked; the cause of the rest is unknown. The V and J calls and clone size come from that table; D and trimming were worked out from the DNA. This sample is represented by around 220,000 clones; 80% to 85% of them were singletons. The ten largest make up 15% to 20% of the sample.

Each collaborating institution followed its own protocols to collect whole blood in K2EDTA tubes. For TCRbeta analysis, collaborators shipped samples as frozen whole blood, isolated PBMCs, or DNA extracted from either of those sample types. The chain uses TRBV18 and TRBJ1-5, with the identity of the D gene unclear. Sample: peripheral blood. This TCR was recovered from a man aged 25-45 years with active or convalescent COVID-19. The DNA reads as follows: TGTGCCAGCTCACCGCAGAGGGATCAGCCCCAGCATTTT. Its translation reads: CASSPQRDQPQHF.